The rows below give T cell receptor beta chains drawn from one sample of a study of regulatory T cells in long-lasting Graves disease. TCRdb used MiXCR to reprocess the multiplex PCR reads, holding one entry per CDR3 protein. This sample yields 450,000 to 500,000 distinct CDR3 sequences, of which 15% to 20% are seen a single time; 12% belongs to the top ten. This same sample was also taken into another study, of T cells in Graves' hyperthyroidism and ophthalmopathy.

This specimen was peripheral blood mononuclear cells (PBMCs), taken at new diagnosis, from a patient treated with antithyroid drugs. Receptors were obtained from a man between 40 and 49 years old with Graves disease. Both conserved end residues are trimmed from each CDR3.

j_call v_call cdr3_aa
TRBJ2-5 TRBV5-1 ASSLVGGQGRFETQY
TRBJ2-3 TRBV9 ASSLGGRQDTQY
TRBJ2-5 TRBV11-1 ASSPTSGSGETQY
TRBJ1-1 TRBV27 ASRADRVGRAF
TRBJ2-7 TRBV2 ASSDGVTYEQY
TRBJ2-3 TRBV7-8 ASSLARASGTQY
TRBJ2-3 TRBV7-7 ASSAFLEGAVSSGRADTQY
TRBJ2-7 TRBV29-1 SVEDRDRAYEQY
TRBJ2-6 TRBV14 ASSRHSGANVLT
TRBJ2-5 TRBV6-2/TRBV6-3 ASSEQVGQAKETQY
TRBJ2-5 TRBV19 ASSREDRGRETQY
TRBJ2-7 TRBV5-1 ASSLASRTSRYEQY